The clone carrying this T cell receptor beta chain was seen more than once but under ten times. Its specificity is not known. PCR used 60 Vbeta primers and 13 Jbeta primers. Libraries were prepared by immunoSEQ multiplex PCR; TCRdb keeps only in-frame clonotypes and omits some of them. This sample has about 170,000 clones, with around two thirds found just once. The V end lost 3 bases, the J end lost 3 bases, and 12 bases lay between the germline ends. Germline CDR1 SGDLS, CDR2 YYNGEE. The CDR3 spans 14 residues. This record belongs to a study of cytomegalovirus exposure and HLA in healthy donors. Study observations and caveats: Analyses of presence/absence relied on an assumption of roughly uniform sequencing depth across donors. Later on, an analysis found that several of the most significant clusters appeared to be linked to common viral pathogens, which included parvovirus B19.

This sequence joins TRBV9 and TRBJ2-5, with D possibly being TRBD1 (6 bases). The sequencing sample was made of PBMCs. This sequence was found in a middle-aged man in good health and CMV-seronegative. The CDR3 protein is CASSEGTGKETQYF. In nucleotides, the CDR3 is TGTGCCAGCAGCGAGGGAACAGGGAAAGAGACCCAGTACTTC.